The text below deals with one T cell receptor beta chain. The entry originates in a study of blood T cell repertoires in COVID-19. CDR1 is SGHRS, CDR2 YFSETQ, per germline. Losses at the gene ends were 0 bases for V and 4 bases for J; bases not matched to a gene: 8. The CDR3 sequence is 16 residues long. Sequencing was performed with immunoSEQ multiplex PCR; in TCRdb, only in-frame clones are kept and a portion is missing. Of almost 350,000 clones listed, 88% were seen once; the top ten hold about 0.94%. The sample comprised PBMCs or T cells enriched from blood (not recorded which). The clonotype originates from a woman between 25 and 40 years old who had been exposed to COVID-19. The J gene is TRBJ2-5, the V gene TRBV5-1, with 8 bases matching TRBD2. The CDR3 loop is CASSLGSSGSVETQYF. CDR3 nucleotides: TGCGCCAGCAGCTTGGGGTCCAGCGGGAGTGTAGAGACCCAGTACTTC.